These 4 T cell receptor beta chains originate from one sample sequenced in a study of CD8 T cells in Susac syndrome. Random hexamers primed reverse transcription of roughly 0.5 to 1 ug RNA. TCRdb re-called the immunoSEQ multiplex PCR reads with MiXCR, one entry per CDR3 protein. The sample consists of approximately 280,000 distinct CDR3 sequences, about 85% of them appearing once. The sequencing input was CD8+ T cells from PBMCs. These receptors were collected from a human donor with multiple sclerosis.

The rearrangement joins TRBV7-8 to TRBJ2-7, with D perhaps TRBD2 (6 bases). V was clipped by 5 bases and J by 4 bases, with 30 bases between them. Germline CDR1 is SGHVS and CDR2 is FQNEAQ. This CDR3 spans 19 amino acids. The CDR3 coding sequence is TGTGCCAGCAGCGATATTGGTACTAACCATCAACGGGAGTTTTACGAGCAGTACTTC. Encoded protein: CASSDIGTNHQREFYEQYF.

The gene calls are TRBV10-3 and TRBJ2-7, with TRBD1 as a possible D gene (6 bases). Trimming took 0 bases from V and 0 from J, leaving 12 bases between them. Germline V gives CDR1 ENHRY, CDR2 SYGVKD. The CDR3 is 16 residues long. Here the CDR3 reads CAISESTDSYSYEQYF. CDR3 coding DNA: TGTGCCATCAGTGAGTCGACGGACAGTTACTCCTACGAGCAGTACTTC.

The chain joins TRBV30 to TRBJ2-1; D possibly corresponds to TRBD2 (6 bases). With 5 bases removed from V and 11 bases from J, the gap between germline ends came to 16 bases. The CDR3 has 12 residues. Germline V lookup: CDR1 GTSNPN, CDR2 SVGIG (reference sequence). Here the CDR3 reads CAWGTGVRKQFF. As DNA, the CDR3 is TGTGCCTGGGGGACTGGAGTTCGGAAGCAGTTCTTC. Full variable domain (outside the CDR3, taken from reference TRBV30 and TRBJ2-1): SQTIHQWPATLVQPVGSPLSLECTVEGTSNPNLYWYRQAAGRGLQLLFYSVGIGQISSEVPQNLSASRPQDRQFILSSKKLLLSDSGFYLCAWGTGVRKQFFGPGTRLTVL.

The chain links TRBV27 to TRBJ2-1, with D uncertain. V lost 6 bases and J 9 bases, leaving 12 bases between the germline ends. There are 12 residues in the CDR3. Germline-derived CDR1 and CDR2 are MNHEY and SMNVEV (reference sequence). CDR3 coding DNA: TGTGCCAGCAGGGACCGTCTCCCTGAGCAGTTCTTC. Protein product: CASRDRLPEQFF.